This T cell receptor beta chain is drawn from a study of OX40 agonist ivuxolimab in advanced cancers. Study-wide context: Ivuxolimab was a fully human IgG2 agonistic monoclonal antibody targeting the costimulatory receptor OX40 (CD134). The monotherapy dose-escalation portion (N of about 50 patients) of the phase I ivuxolimab trial is reported in the paper. Among the roughly 54 dose-escalation patients, about 19 had hepatocellular carcinoma, about 15 melanoma, 9 renal cell carcinoma and 9 head and neck cancer. Partial responses were achieved by three dose-escalation patients, of whom one had hepatocellular carcinoma and two had cutaneous melanoma. The dose-escalation cohort was roughly 83% male with a mean age of approximately 60 years, ranging from 23 to 79. Prior anti-PD-1, anti-PD-L1 or anti-CTLA-4 therapy was permitted, and about two fifths of dose-escalation patients had received checkpoint inhibitors. Intravenous ivuxolimab was administered to patients every 2 weeks at six dose levels: 0.01, 0.1, 0.3, 1.5, 3 and 10 mg/kg. The purpose of peripheral TCRbeta sequencing was to test whether ivuxolimab changed TCR sequence diversity and led to clonal T-cell expansion.

Genomic DNA was isolated from the sorted cells so that the TCRbeta CDR3 region could be sequenced. The immunoSEQ Assay was used to sequence the TCRbeta CDR3 regions. Entries here come from immuneACCESS through TCRdb and include only in-frame sequences with V and J called. Some clones fail to appear in such tables; in the studies checked, an unresolved V gene covers under half of the shortfall, and the cause of the remainder is unknown. The sample table lists fewer than 85,000 clones, just under 80% of them with a count of one. Clones ranked in the top ten supply 5% to 6% of the sample. Patients with autoimmune disease history or receiving systemic immunosuppression were excluded from the trial. Peripheral blood for TCR sequencing was collected from all dose cohorts at baseline, on cycle 4 day 1, and on cycle 7 day 1. Samples were obtained from an open-label, multicenter, first-in-human phase I dose-escalation trial of ivuxolimab. Adults with locally advanced or metastatic melanoma, renal cell, hepatocellular, or head and neck squamous cell carcinoma were enrolled in the trial. CD4+ and CD8+ T cells were sorted separately from peripheral blood before TCR sequencing.

Deletion took 4 bases off V and 4 bases off J, with a span of 13 bases between the germline ends. The CDR3 contains 14 residues, cysteine and phenylalanine counted. Kept here is only the CDR3 DNA, which spans 42 bases and is read in frame from base 1. Looking up the germline V gene yields CDR1 SGHTA and CDR2 FQGNSA. Note on this clone: The antigen it binds to is not known. No base quality information exists; no much larger clone differs at one position.

Overall study outcomes, separate from this receptor: After ivuxolimab, expanded clones were on average more numerous among CD8+ T cells than among CD4+ T cells. In the 0.1-3.0 mg/kg groups, partial responders were among the patients with the lowest normalized peripheral clonal expansion, particularly in CD8+ T cells. The antigen specificity of the clonally expanded peripheral T cells was not determined. Low levels of normalized T-cell clonal expansion were also seen in some patients who did not respond. At doses from 0.1 to 3.0 mg/kg, clonal expansion was seen in both CD4+ and CD8+ blood T cells between baseline and week 6.

The chain uses TRBV7-2 and TRBJ1-1, with TRBD1 perhaps the D gene, on 5 matching bases. This receptor was identified in an adult with an advanced solid tumor such as melanoma, head and neck, liver or kidney cancer. Specimen: CD4+ or CD8+ T cells sorted from blood, collected in a trial of the OX40 agonist ivuxolimab. CDR3 protein: CASSSGLRGTEAFF. The bases are TGTGCCAGCAGCTCTGGCTTGAGGGGCACTGAAGCTTTCTTT.